These T cell receptor beta chains were read from a single sample in a study of blood T cell repertoires in COVID-19. The method was immunoSEQ multiplex PCR; TCRdb's version includes in-frame clones alone and lacks a portion of them. The table lists about 73,000 clones, approximately 80% of them singletons, with under 3% in the top ten. The material sequenced was peripheral blood. The receptors were gathered from a man in his sixties or seventies with COVID-19, enrolled during active disease. CDR3s include the opening cysteine and the closing phenylalanine or tryptophan. The order of the fields is clone size, V gene, D gene, CDR3 length, J gene, CDR3 DNA, CDR3 protein. The D gene is left open where the match is weak. The size entry is marked missing in some rows and otherwise reads once, few, many or a size class.

once,TRBV28,TRBD1,13,TRBJ1-1,TGTGCCAGTCCGACAGGGGGCCTCGCTGAAGCTTTCTTT,CASPTGGLAEAFF
many,TRBV3-1/TRBV3-2,TRBD1,13,TRBJ1-2,TGTGCCACCGTGGCCGGGACAGGGTATGGCTACACCTTC,CATVAGTGYGYTF
few,TRBV7-3,TRBD1,14,TRBJ2-7,TGTGCCAGCAGCTCCGGGACAGGGGGCAACGAGCAGTACTTC,CASSSGTGGNEQYF
few,TRBV6-2/TRBV6-3,.,13,TRBJ1-4,TGTGCCAGCAGTCGAGGGGAGGCTGAAAAACTGTTTTTT,CASSRGEAEKLFF
.,TRBV5-1,.,14,TRBJ2-1,TGCGCCAGTAACAGGGTCCGGGCCGCAGGGCCAAAGTTCTTC,CASNRVRAAGPKFF
.,TRBV6-4,TRBD1,15,TRBJ2-2,TGTGCCAGCAAACCGGGACAGACTTACACCGGGGAGCTGTTTTTT,CASKPGQTYTGELFF
.,TRBV29-1,.,12,TRBJ1-4,TGCAGCGTTGAGGACCGGGGGGAAAAACTGTTTTTT,CSVEDRGEKLFF
.,TRBV30,.,15,TRBJ2-1,TGTGCCTGGAGTGGGGGGCAGGGGCCATACAATGAGCAGTTCTTC,CAWSGGQGPYNEQFF
.,TRBV5-1,.,14,TRBJ1-5,TGCGCCAGCAGTCCCGGGACAAGCAATCAGCCCCAGCATTTT,CASSPGTSNQPQHF
few,TRBV28,TRBD2,13,TRBJ2-7,TGTGCCAGCAGGCGGGACTACTCCTACGAGCAGTACTTC,CASRRDYSYEQYF
.,TRBV5-1,.,14,TRBJ2-3,TGCGCCAGCAGCTTGGGACTAGAATCGGATACGCAGTATTTT,CASSLGLESDTQYF
.,TRBV3-1/TRBV3-2,TRBD2,15,TRBJ2-7,TGTGCCAGCAGCCCTCGGACTAGCGGGAGTTACGAGCAGTACTTC,CASSPRTSGSYEQYF
large,TRBV5-1,.,16,TRBJ1-5,TGCGCCAGCAGCTTGGTGGGCAGTTATAGCAATCAGCCCCAGCATTTT,CASSLVGSYSNQPQHF
few,TRBV5-5,.,15,TRBJ1-1,TGTGCCAGCAGCTTGGCTGGGGGCGCGAACACTGAAGCTTTCTTT,CASSLAGGANTEAFF
.,TRBV19,TRBD2,22,TRBJ2-3,TGTGCCAGTAGTATACAGACAGGGGGCCCGGGACTAGCGGGAGGACTCGCAGATACGCAGTATTTT,CASSIQTGGPGLAGGLADTQYF
.,TRBV12-3/TRBV12-4,.,12,TRBJ2-7,TGTGCCAGCGGGACTTCTTTCTACGAGCAGTACTTC,CASGTSFYEQYF
once,TRBV19,TRBD1,15,TRBJ1-1,TGTGCCAGTAGTAACCGGGACAGGGGGCTGAATGAAGCTTTCTTT,CASSNRDRGLNEAFF
few,TRBV5-1,TRBD1,14,TRBJ1-5,TGCGCCAGCAGCTCAGGACAGGGGAGCCAGCCCCAGCATTTT,CASSSGQGSQPQHF
.,TRBV9,.,13,TRBJ1-5,TGTGCCAGCAGCGTTTCGGGGAAGCAGCCCCAGCATTTT,CASSVSGKQPQHF
.,TRBV5-4,.,13,TRBJ1-1,TGTGCCAGCAGCCCCGGGGTTAACACTGAAGCTTTCTTT,CASSPGVNTEAFF
.,TRBV6-4,.,16,TRBJ1-2,TGTGCCAGCAGTGACACACCAGGGTGGGGTTTGAATGGCTACACCTTC,CASSDTPGWGLNGYTF
.,TRBV4-2,TRBD2,15,TRBJ2-3,TGTGCCAGCAGCCAAGCCGGGACTAGCGCCGATACGCAGTATTTT,CASSQAGTSADTQYF
.,TRBV1,.,15,TRBJ1-3,TGCACCAGCAGCCAAGATCCCTCAGCGGGAAACACCATATATTTT,CTSSQDPSAGNTIYF
.,TRBV2,.,16,TRBJ2-2,TGTGCCAGCAGAAAAGGGGCGGGAAGGAACACCGGGGAGCTGTTTTTT,CASRKGAGRNTGELFF
.,TRBV6-6,TRBD1,15,TRBJ1-2,TGTGCCAGCAGTTTTGGACAGGGACTTAACTATGGCTACACCTTC,CASSFGQGLNYGYTF
.,TRBV5-4,.,15,TRBJ1-2,TGTGCCAGCAGCTTGGTTACAGGGCAGCTCTATGGCTACACCTTC,CASSLVTGQLYGYTF
.,TRBV6-5,.,12,TRBJ1-5,TGTGCCAGCACCCCGGACTGGGGGCCCCAGCATTTT,CASTPDWGPQHF
.,TRBV7-9,.,13,TRBJ2-7,TGTGCCAGCAGCCAAGCCGTACGCGGAGTTGTGTACTTC,CASSQAVRGVVYF
.,TRBV5-1,TRBD1,15,TRBJ2-7,TGCGCCAGCGAACAAGGTTCAGGGGGACACTACGAGCAGTACTTC,CASEQGSGGHYEQYF
few,TRBV7-9,TRBD2,14,TRBJ2-1,TGTGCCAGCAGCCGGACTAGCGGGAGCAATGAGCAGTTCTTC,CASSRTSGSNEQFF
.,TRBV2,.,15,TRBJ2-7,TGTGCCAGCAGAGGGGGGGGTCTCGGGTCCTACGAGCAGTACTTC,CASRGGGLGSYEQYF
.,TRBV27,TRBD1,14,TRBJ2-2,TGTGCCAGCAGCTTACAGGGGTTCTCCGGGGAGCTGTTTTTT,CASSLQGFSGELFF
.,TRBV6-5,.,13,TRBJ1-1,TGTGCCATCAGCCAATTCGGAGGTCAGGAAGCTTTCTTT,CAISQFGGQEAFF
.,TRBV7-8,.,16,TRBJ2-7,TGTGCCAGCAGCGCCCCACGGAGATTTGGCGAGCGCGAGCAGTACTTC,CASSAPRRFGEREQYF
.,TRBV9,.,15,TRBJ1-1,TGTGCCAGCAATAACCCGGGACTTCTTAACACTGAAGCTTTCTTT,CASNNPGLLNTEAFF
.,TRBV7-9,.,16,TRBJ1-5,TGTGCCAGCAGCTTAGCGGAGGGACCCTACAATCAGCCCCAGCATTTT,CASSLAEGPYNQPQHF
few,TRBV9,TRBD2,16,TRBJ2-1,TGTGCCAGCAGCGTAGGTGCCCTAGCGGGAGTTAATGAGCAGTTCTTC,CASSVGALAGVNEQFF